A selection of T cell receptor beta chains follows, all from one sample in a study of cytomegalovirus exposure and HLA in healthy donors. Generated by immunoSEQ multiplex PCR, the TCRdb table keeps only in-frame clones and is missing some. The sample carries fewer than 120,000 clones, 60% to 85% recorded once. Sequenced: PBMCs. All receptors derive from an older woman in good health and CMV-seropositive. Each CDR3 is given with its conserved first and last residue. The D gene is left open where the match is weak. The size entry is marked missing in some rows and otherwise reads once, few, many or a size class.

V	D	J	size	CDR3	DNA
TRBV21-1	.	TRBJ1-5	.	CASSDGRRQGAYSNQPQHF	TGTGCCAGCAGCGACGGGAGGAGACAGGGGGCTTATAGCAATCAGCCCCAGCATTTT
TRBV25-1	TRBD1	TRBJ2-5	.	CASSESPHRQGGKETQYF	TGTGCCAGCAGTGAATCCCCCCACCGACAGGGGGGAAAGGAGACCCAGTACTTC
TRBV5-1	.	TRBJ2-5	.	CASSVDSQEETQYF	TGCGCCAGCAGCGTGGACAGTCAAGAGGAGACCCAGTACTTC
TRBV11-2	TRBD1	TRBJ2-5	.	CASSLGTGWETQYF	TGTGCCAGCAGCTTAGGGACAGGGTGGGAGACCCAGTACTTC
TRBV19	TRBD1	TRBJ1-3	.	CASSIMGQTGNTIYF	TGTGCCAGTAGTATTATGGGACAGACTGGAAACACCATATATTTT
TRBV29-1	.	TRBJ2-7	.	CSVSDGISYEQYF	TGCAGCGTTTCGGACGGGATCTCCTACGAGCAGTACTTC
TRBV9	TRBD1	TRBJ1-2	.	CASSLQIKTGTNYGYTF	TGTGCCAGCAGCCTACAAATTAAGACAGGGACGAACTATGGCTACACCTTC
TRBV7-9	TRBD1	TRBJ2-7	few	CASSSDRGLLPNF	TGTGCCAGCAGCTCCGACAGGGGTCTCTTACCTAACTTC
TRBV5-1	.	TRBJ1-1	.	CASNDRLGNTEAFF	TGCGCCAGCAATGACAGGTTGGGGAACACTGAAGCTTTCTTT
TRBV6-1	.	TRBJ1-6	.	CASNSYGGYNSPLHF	TGTGCCAGCAACTCATACGGGGGTTATAATTCACCCCTCCACTTT
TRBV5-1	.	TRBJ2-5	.	CASSLGQGRIETQYF	TGCGCCAGCAGCTTGGGCCAGGGGCGGATAGAGACCCAGTACTTC
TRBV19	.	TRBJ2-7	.	CASTALPGVNEQYF	TGTGCCAGTACCGCACTTCCGGGAGTAAACGAGCAGTACTTC
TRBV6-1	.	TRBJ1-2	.	CASSLYGYTF	TGTGCCAGCAGTCTTTATGGCTACACCTTC
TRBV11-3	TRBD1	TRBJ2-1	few	CASSPRQGTNEQFF	TGTGCCAGCAGCCCTCGACAGGGAACCAATGAGCAGTTCTTC
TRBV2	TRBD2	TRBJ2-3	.	CASSPFSGGSTDTQYF	TGTGCCAGCAGCCCGTTTAGCGGGGGGAGCACAGATACGCAGTATTTT
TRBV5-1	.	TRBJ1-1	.	CASSLEGRANTEAFF	TGCGCCAGCAGCTTGGAAGGCAGGGCCAACACTGAAGCTTTCTTT
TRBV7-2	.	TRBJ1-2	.	CASSSAGPLGYTF	TGTGCCAGCAGCTCCGCGGGACCTCTTGGCTACACCTTC
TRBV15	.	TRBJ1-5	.	CATSREGGGNQPQHF	TGTGCCACCAGCAGAGAGGGGGGGGGAAATCAGCCCCAGCATTTT
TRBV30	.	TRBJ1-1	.	CALDRLNTEAFF	TGTGCCTTGGACAGATTAAACACTGAAGCTTTCTTT
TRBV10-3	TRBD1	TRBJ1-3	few	CATRDSYSGNTIYF	TGTGCCACCAGGGACAGCTACTCTGGAAACACCATATATTTT
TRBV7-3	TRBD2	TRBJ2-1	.	CASSPLADSSYNEQFF	TGTGCCAGCAGCCCCCTAGCGGATAGCTCCTACAATGAGCAGTTCTTC
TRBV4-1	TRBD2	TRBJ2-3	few	CASSQGFVGLARDTQYF	TGCGCCAGCAGCCAGGGGTTCGTGGGACTAGCCAGGGATACGCAGTATTTT
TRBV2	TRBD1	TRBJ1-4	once	CANGRGRGEKLFF	TGTGCCAACGGCAGGGGGCGCGGAGAAAAACTGTTTTTT
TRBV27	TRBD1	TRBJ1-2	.	CASRDPSTATGDGGYTF	TGTGCCAGCAGGGATCCATCGACAGCGACAGGGGACGGTGGCTACACCTTC
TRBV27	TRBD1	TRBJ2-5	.	CASRRQGAWETQYF	TGTGCCAGCAGGCGACAGGGGGCGTGGGAGACCCAGTACTTC
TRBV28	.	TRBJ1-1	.	CASTEVMTEAFF	TGTGCCAGCACTGAGGTTATGACTGAAGCTTTCTTT
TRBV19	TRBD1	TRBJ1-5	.	CASSETGGRFNQPQHF	TGTGCCAGTAGTGAAACAGGGGGCAGGTTTAATCAGCCCCAGCATTTT
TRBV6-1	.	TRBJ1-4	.	CASSRPTGEKLFF	TGTGCCAGCAGTCGACCAACAGGGGAAAAACTGTTTTTT
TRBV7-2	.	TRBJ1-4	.	CASSLQGGNEKLFF	TGTGCCAGCAGCCTACAGGGCGGTAATGAAAAACTGTTTTTT
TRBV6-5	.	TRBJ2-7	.	CASTGLTYEQYF	TGTGCCAGCACAGGACTGACCTACGAGCAGTACTTC
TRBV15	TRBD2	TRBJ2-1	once	CATSRGGLAVSYNEQFF	TGTGCCACCAGCAGGGGGGGACTAGCGGTCTCCTACAATGAGCAGTTCTTC
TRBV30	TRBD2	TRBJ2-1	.	CAWTPGTSGVYNEQFF	TGTGCCTGGACCCCCGGGACTAGCGGGGTTTACAATGAGCAGTTCTTC
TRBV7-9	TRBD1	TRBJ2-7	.	CASSLGQGARGISYEQYF	TGTGCCAGCAGCCTCGGGCAGGGGGCGCGCGGTATCTCCTACGAGCAGTACTTC
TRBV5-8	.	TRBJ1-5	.	CASSFSMDSSNQPQHF	TGTGCCAGCAGCTTTTCAATGGACAGTAGCAATCAGCCCCAGCATTTT
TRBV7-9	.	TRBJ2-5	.	CASSHTGYQETQYF	TGTGCCAGCAGCCATACAGGATACCAAGAGACCCAGTACTTC
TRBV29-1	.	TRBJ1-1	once	CSVEVTGLNTEAFF	TGCAGCGTCGAGGTGACAGGTTTGAACACTGAAGCTTTCTTT
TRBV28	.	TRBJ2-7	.	CASTETIDRYGYEQYF	TGTGCCAGCACCGAGACAATAGACAGATACGGCTACGAGCAGTACTTC
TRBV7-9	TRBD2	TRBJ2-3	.	CASSLALAGETDTQYF	TGTGCCAGCAGCTTAGCCCTAGCGGGAGAGACAGATACGCAGTATTTT
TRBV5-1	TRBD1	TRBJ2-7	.	CASSWTGGGYEQYF	TGCGCCAGCAGCTGGACAGGGGGGGGTTACGAGCAGTACTTC
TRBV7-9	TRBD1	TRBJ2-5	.	CASSLFGTGWDQETQYF	TGTGCCAGCAGCTTATTCGGGACAGGATGGGATCAAGAGACCCAGTACTTC
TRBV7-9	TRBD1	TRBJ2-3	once	CASSPRDRDTDTQYF	TGTGCCAGCAGCCCCAGGGACAGGGACACAGATACGCAGTATTTT